This TCR beta chain is from a study of blood T cell repertoires in COVID-19. Background on the study: Sites across the United States, Italy and Spain contributed samples from acute and convalescent COVID-19. T cells, B-cell-depleted T cells, or PBMCs provided the cDNA or gDNA that served as material.

Under the authors' procedure: Estimation of nucleated cell counts relied on the amplification of reference gene primers. Clones were read by immunoSEQ multiplex PCR, and TCRdb kept only the in-frame ones, dropping some. D and trimming come from the DNA, and the V and J calls and clone size come from that table. The profile shows around 260,000 clones, around 90% of them singletons. Between the trimmed V and J ends, which lost 0 bases and 6 bases, there was a span of 7 bases. Per germline, CDR1 SGHNT and CDR2 YYREEE (reference sequence). There are 13 residues in the CDR3. Sequencing input: peripheral blood. The J gene is TRBJ2-1, the V gene TRBV5-4, with D perhaps matching TRBD2 (6 bases). The sequence came from a man aged 60-69 years who had recovered from COVID-19. The CDR3 DNA is TGTGCCAGCAGCTTGGGACTAGGCAATGAGCAGTTCTTC. Translated, it gives CASSLGLGNEQFF.